The clone carrying this T cell receptor beta chain was observed many times. The antigen is undetermined. The CDR3 spans 14 residues. Germline V gene lookup returns CDR1 SGHRS and CDR2 YFSETQ. Unmatched junction bases numbered 3, after V lost 4 bases and J lost 1 base. This entry is derived from a study of CD8+CD57+ T cells in acquired aplastic anemia. Across the whole study: Average DNA yield from sorted CD4+ and CD8+ cells was about 3 ug. Study-level findings and limits: Patients and controls had in common around 29 CD8+ CDR3 sequences.

Genomic DNA constituted the template upon which TCR beta VDJ and CDR3 profiling was performed. TCRdb analysed the reads with MiXCR anew, one entry per CDR3 protein. The data contain about 200,000 distinct CDR3 sequences, 34% of them singletons. V gene TRBV5-1 combines with J gene TRBJ2-5; 8 bases match TRBD1. Sequencing was carried out using sorted CD4+, CD8+, or CD8+CD57+ T cells (not recorded which) from PBMCs. The sequence was obtained from a human donor in good health, serving as a control. Here the CDR3 DNA reads TGCGCCAGCAGCACCGGACAGGGCCAAGAGACCCAGTACTTC. Protein sequence: CASSTGQGQETQYF.